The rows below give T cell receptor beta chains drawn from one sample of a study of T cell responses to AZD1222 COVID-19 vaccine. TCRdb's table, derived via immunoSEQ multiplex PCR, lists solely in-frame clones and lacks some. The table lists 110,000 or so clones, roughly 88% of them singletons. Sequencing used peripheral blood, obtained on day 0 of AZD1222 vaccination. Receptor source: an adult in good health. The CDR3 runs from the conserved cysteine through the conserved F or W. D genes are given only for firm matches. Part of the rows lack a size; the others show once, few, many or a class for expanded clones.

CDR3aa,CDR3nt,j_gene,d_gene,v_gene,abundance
CASSSGTAPNIQYF,TGCGCCAGCAGCTCCGGGACAGCCCCAAACATTCAGTACTTC,TRBJ2-4,TRBD1,TRBV5-1,.
CASIHEQYF,TGTGCCAGCATCCACGAGCAGTACTTC,TRBJ2-7,.,TRBV21-1,.
CSVAGLTRANVLTF,TGCAGCGTTGCCGGGCTCACGAGGGCCAACGTCCTGACTTTC,TRBJ2-6,.,TRBV29-1,once
CATSDLGGDYNEQFF,TGTGCCACCAGTGATTTGGGCGGGGATTACAATGAGCAGTTCTTC,TRBJ2-1,.,TRBV24-1,.
CASSAGTGSSGNTIYF,TGTGCCAGCAGCGCCGGGACAGGCAGCTCTGGAAACACCATATATTTT,TRBJ1-3,TRBD1,TRBV11-2,.
CATSRFTSSGNTIYF,TGTGCCACCAGCAGGTTTACGAGCTCTGGAAACACCATATATTTT,TRBJ1-3,.,TRBV15,.
CASSPSGSPTDTQYF,TGCGCCAGCAGCCCTAGCGGATCCCCCACAGATACGCAGTATTTT,TRBJ2-3,TRBD2,TRBV5-1,.
CASSPRGQFNEQFF,TGTGCCAGCAGCCCCCGAGGACAGTTCAATGAGCAGTTCTTC,TRBJ2-1,.,TRBV7-2,.
CASSQGGSLNTEAFF,TGTGCCAGCAGCCAAGGAGGCAGCCTGAACACTGAAGCTTTCTTT,TRBJ1-1,.,TRBV3-1/TRBV3-2,.
CASRASESYEQYF,TGCGCCAGCCGGGCTAGCGAATCCTACGAGCAGTACTTC,TRBJ2-7,.,TRBV5-1,.
CASSPAGNYGYTF,TGTGCCAGCAGCCCCGCGGGTAACTATGGCTACACCTTC,TRBJ1-2,.,TRBV6-5,.
CASSERGNTEAFF,TGTGCCAGCAGTGAAAGGGGAAACACTGAAGCTTTCTTT,TRBJ1-1,.,TRBV6-4,.
CASSQDPVSNQPQHF,TGTGCCAGCAGCCAAGACCCCGTTAGCAATCAGCCCCAGCATTTT,TRBJ1-5,.,TRBV3-1/TRBV3-2,.
CASSELWPTGGIAGNTIYF,TGCGCCAGCAGTGAGCTATGGCCTACTGGGGGCATTGCTGGAAACACCATATATTTT,TRBJ1-3,.,TRBV10-1,.
CASSEKRGMNTEAFF,TGCGCCAGCAGTGAGAAGCGGGGAATGAACACTGAAGCTTTCTTT,TRBJ1-1,.,TRBV10-1,.
CASSEGGTAGEKLFF,TGTGCCAGTAGTGAGGGCGGGACCGCCGGTGAAAAACTGTTTTTT,TRBJ1-4,.,TRBV19,.
CAISESRTGPRGQPQHF,TGTGCCATCAGTGAGTCAAGGACAGGGCCTAGGGGTCAGCCCCAGCATTTT,TRBJ1-5,TRBD1,TRBV10-3,.
CASNPQLNNEQFF,TGTGCCAGCAATCCCCAACTCAACAATGAGCAGTTCTTC,TRBJ2-1,.,TRBV12-3/TRBV12-4,.
CAISEVGTSGANTGELFF,TGTGCCATCAGTGAGGTTGGGACTAGCGGGGCGAACACCGGGGAGCTGTTTTTT,TRBJ2-2,TRBD2,TRBV10-3,.
CASSQQGNNEQFF,TGTGCCAGCAGCCAACAAGGAAACAATGAGCAGTTCTTC,TRBJ2-1,.,TRBV4-2,.
CASSPPPGDPLRTDTQYF,TGCGCCAGCAGCCCACCCCCAGGGGACCCCCTTCGTACAGATACGCAGTATTTT,TRBJ2-3,.,TRBV5-1,.
CASSLGAVGTAGELFF,TGTGCCAGCAGCCTTGGGGCGGTGGGTACGGCCGGGGAGCTGTTTTTT,TRBJ2-2,.,TRBV9,.
CASSFDSYGYTF,TGTGCCAGCAGTTTTGACAGCTATGGCTACACCTTC,TRBJ1-2,.,TRBV12-3/TRBV12-4,.
CASSIGAGNTEAFF,TGTGCCAGTAGTATTGGGGCAGGGAACACTGAAGCTTTCTTT,TRBJ1-1,.,TRBV19,.
CASSKDRAPYEQYF,TGTGCCAGCAGTAAGGACAGGGCCCCCTACGAGCAGTACTTC,TRBJ2-7,TRBD1,TRBV6-5,.
CASSLGLAGPTYNEQFF,TGCGCCAGCAGCTTGGGGCTAGCGGGACCAACCTACAATGAGCAGTTCTTC,TRBJ2-1,TRBD2,TRBV5-1,.
CASSEAGGGNQETQYF,TGTGCCAGCAGTGAAGCAGGGGGGGGAAACCAAGAGACCCAGTACTTC,TRBJ2-5,.,TRBV2,.
CATSAPGRLRMPEAFF,TGTGCCACCAGTGCACCCGGACGACTTCGAATGCCTGAAGCTTTCTTT,TRBJ1-1,.,TRBV24-1,.
CASSISGGLQDGELFF,TGTGCCAGCAGCATTAGCGGGGGGCTGCAGGACGGGGAGCTGTTTTTT,TRBJ2-2,TRBD2,TRBV7-6,.
CASSSRDRGTDTQYF,TGTGCCAGCAGTTCCCGGGACAGGGGGACAGATACGCAGTATTTT,TRBJ2-3,TRBD1,TRBV27,.
CASSIVAEARTQYF,TGTGCCAGTAGTATAGTTGCGGAGGCGCGTACGCAGTATTTT,TRBJ2-3,.,TRBV19,.